This T cell receptor beta chain originates from a study of T-cell reconstitution after alpha-beta-depleted transplantation in children (dated by TCRdb to between 2015 and 2016). About the investigation overall: Using TCR repertoire profiling, the study followed T-cell immune reconstitution in a quantitative way in children after TCRalphabeta/CD19-depleted allogeneic hematopoietic cell transplantation.

With respect to this clonotype: What this receptor recognizes is not known. Per-nucleotide qualities are absent, and no much larger clonotype sits a single base away.

The protocol used for the library was PCR. Sequencing used an Illumina HiSeq 2500. To normalize quantification of the TCRbeta repertoire, the TCR libraries were built with molecular barcoding that relied on unique molecular identifiers. TCRdb reprocessing: public reads trimmed at Q25 with fastp, clones called with MiXCR, in-frame beta chains kept. Each record represents a unique CDR3 protein, reported with the most common genes and DNA among its rows. For this sample the table gives 500,000 or so distinct CDR3 sequences, of which 32% were detected only once. The biggest ten clones account for less than 2.5% of the sample. From the germline V gene (reference sequence), CDR1 is LNHDA and CDR2 is SQIVND. The CDR3, from cysteine to phenylalanine, totals 18 residues. The read is trimmed to its CDR3 DNA, 54 bases read in frame from base 1. Trimmed from V: 7 bases; trimmed from J: 6 bases; junction bases lacking a gene match: 19.

This clonotype was sampled from a human donor who donated a stem cell graft to a child with aplastic anemia. The chain uses TRBV19 and TRBJ2-2; 8 bases in the middle match TRBD1. The material sequenced was PBMCs from the stem cell graft donor, taken from the stem cell graft. The CDR3 has the sequence CASTTNFPGQGASGELFF. The sequenced DNA: TGTGCCAGTACCACAAACTTCCCTGGGCAGGGGGCTTCCGGGGAGCTGTTTTTT.